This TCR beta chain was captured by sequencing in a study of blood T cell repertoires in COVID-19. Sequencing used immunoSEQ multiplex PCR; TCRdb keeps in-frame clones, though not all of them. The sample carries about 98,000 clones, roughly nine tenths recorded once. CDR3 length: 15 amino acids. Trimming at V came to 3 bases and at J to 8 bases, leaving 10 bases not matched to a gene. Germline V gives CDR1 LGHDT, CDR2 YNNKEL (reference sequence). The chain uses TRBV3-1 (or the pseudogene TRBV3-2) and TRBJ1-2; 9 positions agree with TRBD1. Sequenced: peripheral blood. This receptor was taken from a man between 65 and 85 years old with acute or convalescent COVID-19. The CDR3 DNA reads TGTGCCAGCAGCCAGGACTCACAGGGGGCAGGAGGCTACACCTTC. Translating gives CASSQDSQGAGGYTF.